These T cell receptor beta chains were read from a single sample in a study of T cell changes during pregnancy in multiple sclerosis. This table comes from immunoSEQ multiplex PCR, and its TCRdb copy is limited to in-frame clones, with some not included. The sample carries fewer than 100,000 clones, approximately 90% recorded once. The sequences come from peripheral blood, collected before pregnancy. The receptor set was obtained from a female donor with multiple sclerosis, enrolled in a pregnancy study. Both conserved end residues are part of each CDR3. D genes are given only for firm matches. Where a row states a size, it is once, few, many or the class of an expanded clone; other rows omit it.

>TRBJ2-1|TRBV5-4|NA|NA
TGTGCCAGCAGCTTGACAGCGGGTTGGGAGGATGAGCAGTTCTTC
CASSLTAGWEDEQFF
>TRBJ2-7|TRBV28|once|NA
TGTGCCAGCATCCAGGGCAGAGCCTCCTACGAGCAGTACTTC
CASIQGRASYEQYF
>TRBJ2-7|TRBV2|NA|TRBD1
TGTGCCAGCACTCGAACAGGGGGCGAACAGTACTTC
CASTRTGGEQYF
>TRBJ1-6|TRBV18|NA|NA
TGTGCCAGCTCACCACGTCAGGCGTCTGATAATTCACCCCTCCACTTT
CASSPRQASDNSPLHF
>TRBJ2-1|TRBV14|NA|TRBD2
TGTGCCAGCAGCCAATTACGGGGGGGTGGAGTAAATGAGCAGTTCTTC
CASSQLRGGGVNEQFF
>TRBJ2-7|TRBV6-5|NA|TRBD1
TGTGCCAGCAGTTACTCGGCAGGGGGCTCCTACGAGCAGTACTTC
CASSYSAGGSYEQYF
>TRBJ2-7|TRBV5-6|NA|NA
TGTGCCAGCAGCTTGTCAGGGGTATCCGAGCAGTACTTC
CASSLSGVSEQYF
>TRBJ1-1|TRBV7-3|once|TRBD1
TGTGCCAGCAGCACAGGGGGCTGGACTGAAGCTTTCTTT
CASSTGGWTEAFF
>TRBJ1-2|TRBV4-3|NA|NA
TGCGCCAGCAGCCAAGGAGGGTTTAGGGTTGGCTACACCTTC
CASSQGGFRVGYTF
>TRBJ2-5|TRBV7-2|NA|NA
TGTGCCAGCAGCCTAAACGAAGAGACCCAGTACTTC
CASSLNEETQYF
>TRBJ1-2|TRBV6-1|NA|NA
TGTGCCAGCAGTGAAAGGCCCACACAGGGTTATGGCTACACCTTC
CASSERPTQGYGYTF
>TRBJ2-3|TRBV2|NA|TRBD2
TGTGCCAGCAGTGTCGGGGGACTAGCGGGGGGGCCGCCCTATTATTTT
CASSVGGLAGGPPYYF
>TRBJ2-5|TRBV18|NA|TRBD2
TGTGCCAGCTCAGGGCCTAGCGGGATGGAGACCCAGTACTTC
CASSGPSGMETQYF
>TRBJ2-1|TRBV7-2|NA|NA
TGTGCCAGCAGCGACCGCGGGGGCTATGAGCAGTTCTTC
CASSDRGGYEQFF
>TRBJ2-1|TRBV10-3|once|NA
TGTGCCACCCTTGGGGGCCTCTCCTACAATGAGCAGTTCTTC
CATLGGLSYNEQFF
>TRBJ1-4|TRBV6-6|NA|TRBD1
TGTGCCAGCAGTTCCCAGACAGGGACCGAAAAACTGTTTTTT
CASSSQTGTEKLFF
>TRBJ1-2|TRBV9|NA|NA
TGTGCCAGCAGCGTAGACTCCGGGACATCCAATGGCTACACCTTC
CASSVDSGTSNGYTF
>TRBJ1-2|TRBV9|NA|NA
TGTGCCAGCAGCGTAGGGGAGCAAACTAACTATGGCTACACCTTC
CASSVGEQTNYGYTF
>TRBJ1-1|TRBV5-4|NA|TRBD1
TGTGCCAGCACCGGGGGGGGGACAGAGAACACTGAAGCTTTCTTT
CASTGGGTENTEAFF
>TRBJ1-2|TRBV27|NA|NA
TGTGCCAGCAGTTTATCCGGGGGGGTCAACTATGGCTACACCTTC
CASSLSGGVNYGYTF
>TRBJ2-7|TRBV6-1|NA|NA
TGTGCCAGCAGTGGCTCCCCGACGGCAGGCCAATTCTCCTACGAGCAGTACTTC
CASSGSPTAGQFSYEQYF
>TRBJ1-1|TRBV2|once|NA
TGTGCCAGCAGTGAAACAGGGCCTCGGGCTTTCTTT
CASSETGPRAFF
>TRBJ1-2|TRBV5-1|NA|NA
TGCGCCAGCAGCCCACAGGGCGCTGCTGACTACACCTTC
CASSPQGAADYTF
>TRBJ1-1|TRBV19|NA|NA
TGTGCCAGTAGTCAATTGAGAGCAGGGGCAAACACTGAAGCTTTCTTT
CASSQLRAGANTEAFF
>TRBJ2-5|TRBV27|NA|NA
TGTGCCAGCAGTTTCCAGGGGGGCGGAGAGACCCAGTACTTC
CASSFQGGGETQYF
>TRBJ1-3|TRBV10-3|NA|NA
TGTGCCACCATGGGCGGAGCGGGAACACCCCGAAACACCATATATTTT
CATMGGAGTPRNTIYF
>TRBJ2-1|TRBV4-3|NA|TRBD1
TGCGCCAGCAGCCAAGATTTTGCAGGGGGCTACAATGAGCAGTTCTTC
CASSQDFAGGYNEQFF
>TRBJ1-1|TRBV2|NA|NA
TGTGCCAGCAGTGTTAGGAACACTGAAGCTTTCTTT
CASSVRNTEAFF
>TRBJ2-7|TRBV4-2|NA|TRBD2
TGTGCCAGCAGCCGAGTAGCGGGGGGTACCTACGAGCAGTACTTC
CASSRVAGGTYEQYF
>TRBJ2-7|TRBV5-4|NA|TRBD1
TGTGCCAGCAGCGCTGGGACAGGCCTTTACGAGCAGTACTTC
CASSAGTGLYEQYF
>TRBJ1-1|TRBV4-3|NA|NA
TGCGCCAGCAGCCAACAACAGGGCACTGAAGCTTTCTTT
CASSQQQGTEAFF
>TRBJ1-2|TRBV11-2|NA|NA
TGTGCCAGCAGCTTAGTCCCGATTACTGGTGGCTACACCTTC
CASSLVPITGGYTF
>TRBJ2-5|TRBV2|NA|TRBD1
TGTGCCAGCAGTAGTTGGGACAGAGAAGAGACCCAGTACTTC
CASSSWDREETQYF
>TRBJ2-5|TRBV4-1|NA|NA
TGCGCCAGCAGCCAAGAGGGTTGGGCCGTTGGCCAGTACTTC
CASSQEGWAVGQYF
>TRBJ1-4|TRBV2|NA|NA
TGTGCCAGCAGTGAAATCGCCGGGTATAATGAAAAACTGTTTTTT
CASSEIAGYNEKLFF
>TRBJ2-7|TRBV5-1|NA|NA
TGCGCCAGCAGCTTGGGGGGCAGGGGATCGTACGAGCAGTACTTC
CASSLGGRGSYEQYF
>TRBJ2-3|TRBV6-4|NA|TRBD2
TGTGCCAGCAGTGACGGAGCGGGGGGGCGAGGAGATACGCAGTATTTT
CASSDGAGGRGDTQYF
>TRBJ2-7|TRBV4-1|NA|NA
TGCGCCAGCAGCCACCCTGTTGGTCCCGGGAGCAACTCCTACGAGCAGTACTTC
CASSHPVGPGSNSYEQYF